The 26 T cell receptor beta chains reported below all come from one sample, sequenced in a study of T cell responses to AZD1222 COVID-19 vaccine. Generated by immunoSEQ multiplex PCR, the TCRdb table keeps only in-frame clones and is missing some. The table has roughly 40,000 clones, 60% to 85% seen once. The sequencing used peripheral blood, collected on day 0 of AZD1222 vaccination. These receptors originate from an adult in good health.

J is TRBJ2-7 and V is TRBV28, with 14 bases matching TRBD2. The CDR3 loop spans 17 amino acids. With 7 bases clipped from V and 0 bases from J, the junction kept 8 bases outside the gene matches. The germline V gene has CDR1 MDHEN and CDR2 SYDVKM. Here the CDR3 reads CASNGLAGGKSSYEQYF. CDR3 sequence (DNA): TGTGCCAGCAACGGACTAGCGGGGGGCAAAAGCTCCTACGAGCAGTACTTC.

This clone turned up a few times. The V gene is TRBV24-1, the J gene TRBJ2-7; D may be TRBD2 (6 bases). Germline V gene lookup returns CDR1 KGHDR and CDR2 SFDVKD. The CDR3 covers 13 residues. Trimming removed 7 bases at V and 5 bases at J, with 14 bases between. CDR3 bases: TGTGCCACCAGCCCGGGAGCGGGCGACGAGCAGTACTTC. This gives the protein CATSPGAGDEQYF.

The chain is built from TRBV6-6 and TRBJ2-2; D is undetermined. This CDR3 has 13 amino acids. V lost 4 bases, J lost 7 bases, and 10 bases lay in between. Germline V gene lookup returns CDR1 MNHNY and CDR2 SVGAGI (reference sequence). CDR3 DNA sequence: TGTGCCAGCAGTTGGACGGAGCACGGGGAGCTGTTTTTT. Protein product: CASSWTEHGELFF.

The CDR3 loop reads CASAPGGGDQPQHF. In DNA, the CDR3 is TGTGCTAGTGCCCCGGGTGGCGGAGATCAGCCCCAGCATTTT. The J gene is TRBJ1-5, the V gene TRBV12-5; D not resolved. This CDR3 region has 14 residues. Germline V gene lookup returns CDR1 LGHNT and CDR2 FRNRAP. Trimming removed 7 bases from V and 5 bases from J, with 15 bases in between.

This chain's CDR3 is CASSLEFWAGGNTQYF. The CDR3 DNA reads TGTGCCAGCAGCTTAGAGTTCTGGGCGGGGGGAAATACGCAGTATTTT. The chain couples TRBV11-2 to TRBJ2-3; 8 bases are shared with TRBD2. Unmatched junction bases numbered 9, after V lost 0 bases and J lost 7 bases. The CDR3 covers 16 residues. Germline V lookup: CDR1 SGHAT, CDR2 FQNNGV.

The chain employs TRBV3-1 (or the pseudogene TRBV3-2) and TRBJ2-7; D remains ambiguous. V lost 3 bases and J 2 bases, leaving 8 bases between the germline ends. Germline V lookup: CDR1 LGHDT, CDR2 YNNKEL (reference sequence). The CDR3 spans 13 residues. DNA for the CDR3: TGTGCCAGCAGCCACGACGGACCCTACGAGCAGTACTTC. Amino acids: CASSHDGPYEQYF.

V gene TRBV11-2 combines with J gene TRBJ2-1; 11 bases align to TRBD2. Germline CDR1 and CDR2: SGHAT and FQNNGV. Unmatched junction bases numbered 9, after V lost 1 base and J lost 7 bases. This CDR3 has 17 residues. The chain's CDR3 is CASSLVALAGGQNEQFF. The CDR3 DNA sequence: TGTGCCAGCAGCTTAGTTGCGCTAGCGGGGGGTCAAAATGAGCAGTTCTTC.

The table lists this clone with a count of one. J is TRBJ2-7 and V is TRBV24-1, with D perhaps matching TRBD2 (5 bases). The CDR3 has 9 residues. From germline, CDR1 is KGHDR and CDR2 SFDVKD. Trimming cost V 9 bases and J 9 bases, with 8 bases left between them. For the CDR3, the DNA is TGTGCCACCCCCCGGGGGCAGTACTTC. As protein: CATPRGQYF.

The genes are TRBV28 and TRBJ2-1, with a possible D match to TRBD1 (5 bases). V was cut by 6 bases and J by 14 bases, with 14 bases left in between. The CDR3 has 11 amino acids. The germline V gene has CDR1 MDHEN and CDR2 SYDVKM. CDR3 in DNA: TGTGCCAGCAGCCTCCCAGGGAAGGAGTTCTTC. The encoded protein is CASSLPGKEFF.

This clone was observed once. This sequence joins TRBV7-2 and TRBJ1-2; 11 bases agree with TRBD1. The junction had 6 bases not matched to a gene; V was cut back by 5 bases and J by 4 bases. The germline gives CDR1 SGHTA, CDR2 FQGNSA. The CDR3 spans 15 residues. In DNA, the CDR3 is TGTGCCAGCAGCCCCGGACAGGGGGCTAGCTATGGCTACACCTTC. It yields the protein CASSPGQGASYGYTF.

CDR3 bases: TGTGCCAGCAGCTTAGTTCAGGGAGTAGAGACCCAGTACTTC. Protein sequence: CASSLVQGVETQYF. This chain connects TRBV7-2 to TRBJ2-5; D possibly matches TRBD1 or TRBD2 (5 bases each). The germline V gene has CDR1 SGHTA and CDR2 FQGNSA. The CDR3 spans 14 residues. Trimming took off 1 base at V and 4 bases at J, with 10 bases between the two ends.

J is TRBJ1-5 and V is TRBV3-1 (or the pseudogene TRBV3-2), with D possibly being TRBD1 (5 bases). The germline gives CDR1 LGHDT, CDR2 YNNKEL (reference sequence). The CDR3 runs 15 residues. V was pared by 1 base and J by 6 bases, with 13 bases between. The CDR3 region is CASSQGGGQGQPQHF. In DNA, the CDR3 is TGTGCCAGCAGCCAAGGGGGAGGGCAGGGTCAGCCCCAGCATTTT.

The chain joins TRBV5-4 to TRBJ2-2; D unclear. CDR1 SGHNT and CDR2 YYREEE come from the germline V gene (reference sequence). This CDR3 has 13 residues. The V end lost 1 base, the J end lost 1 base, and 2 bases lay between the germline ends. This CDR3 is CASSLRNTGELFF. The CDR3 DNA sequence: TGTGCCAGCAGCTTGCGGAACACCGGGGAGCTGTTTTTT.

The table lists this clone with a few counts. This rearrangement joins TRBV3-1 (or the pseudogene TRBV3-2) to TRBJ2-3; D remains unclear. The germline CDR1 and CDR2 sequences are LGHDT and YNNKEL (reference sequence). CDR3 length: 12 residues. The V end lost 5 bases, the J end lost 4 bases, and 7 bases lay between the germline ends. The CDR3 DNA is TGTGCCAGCAGCTTTGGCTCAGATACGCAGTATTTT. Protein: CASSFGSDTQYF.

The V and J genes are TRBV2 and TRBJ2-7, with 9 bases fitting TRBD1. After removal of 3 bases from V and 2 bases from J, the junction contained 14 bases not matched to a gene. The CDR3 runs to 18 residues. Germline-derived CDR1 and CDR2 are SNHLY and FYNNEI. CDR3 protein: CASSDPGGLDRGAYEQYF. DNA for the CDR3: TGTGCCAGCAGTGACCCTGGGGGCCTAGACAGGGGGGCCTACGAGCAGTACTTC.

The chain couples TRBV19 to TRBJ1-1; no firm D call. Trimming left V 5 bases short and J 11 bases short, with 12 bases between. This CDR3 is built from 11 residues. Germline CDR1 LNHDA, CDR2 SQIVND (reference sequence). The CDR3 reads CASSSGSRAFF. The DNA of the CDR3 is TGTGCCAGTAGTTCGGGGAGTCGGGCTTTCTTT. Full variable domain (missing parts from reference TRBV19 and TRBJ1-1): DGGITQSPKYLFRKEGQNVTLSCEQNLNHDAMYWYRQDPGQGLRLIYYSQIVNDFQKGDIAEGYSVSREKKESFPLTVTSAQKNPTAFYLCASSSGSRAFFGQGTRLTVV.

The gene calls are TRBV29-1 and TRBJ2-3, with a possible D match to TRBD1 (6 bases). The CDR3 covers 15 residues. Trimming shortened V by 2 bases and J by 3 bases, and 15 bases separated the two germline ends. CDR1 is SQVTM and CDR2 is ANQGSEA in the germline V gene. The CDR3 loop reads CSVELGAVGTDTQYF. The CDR3 DNA reads TGCAGCGTTGAACTGGGGGCTGTCGGGACAGATACGCAGTATTTT.

V usage is TRBV4-3 and J usage is TRBJ1-1, with D possibly matching TRBD1 (5 bases). Per germline, CDR1 LGHNA and CDR2 YSLEER. The CDR3 runs 13 residues. V was trimmed by 3 bases and J by 4 bases, leaving 9 bases between them. The CDR3 here is CASSQSRVTEAFF. CDR3 nucleotide sequence: TGCGCCAGCAGCCAGTCCAGGGTCACTGAAGCTTTCTTT.

This clone was counted a single time. The chain's CDR3 is CASRALFNTGELFF. In DNA, the CDR3 is TGTGCCAGCAGGGCCTTATTTAACACCGGGGAGCTGTTTTTT. The chain links TRBV6-4 to TRBJ2-2; D call uncertain. V was pared by 6 bases and J by 2 bases, with 10 bases between. Germline V gene data show CDR1 as MRHNA and CDR2 as SNTAGT. The CDR3 spans 14 residues.

CDR3 nucleotide sequence: TGCGCCAGCAGCCAACAGGGGCCCACTGAAGCTTTCTTT. This translates into CASSQQGPTEAFF. This sequence joins TRBV4-3 and TRBJ1-1, with D possibly matching TRBD1 (6 bases). CDR1 is LGHNA, CDR2 YSLEER, per germline. V was shortened by 2 bases and J by 4 bases, with 8 bases between the two germline ends. This CDR3 is 13 amino acids long.

This sequence joins TRBV30 and TRBJ2-2, with 9 bases that match TRBD1. Germline assignment: CDR1 GTSNPN and CDR2 SVGIG (reference sequence). Trimming took 5 bases from V and 2 from J; bases not matched to a gene: 3. CDR3 length: 14 amino acids. DNA for the CDR3: TGTGCCTGGGGGACAGGGTTAAACACCGGGGAGCTGTTTTTT. Amino acids: CAWGTGLNTGELFF.

The chain joins TRBV5-1 to TRBJ1-1; 9 nucleotides agree with TRBD1. The CDR3 consists of 15 residues. Germline V gene lookup returns CDR1 SGHRS and CDR2 YFSETQ. With 4 bases clipped from V and 0 bases from J, the junction kept 4 bases outside the gene matches. The DNA for the CDR3 is TGCGCCAGCAGCAACGGACAGGGGATGAACACTGAAGCTTTCTTT. It specifies CASSNGQGMNTEAFF. The variable domain in full, with the rest retrieved from reference TRBV5-1 and TRBJ1-1, is KAGVTQTPRYLIKTRGQQVTLSCSPISGHRSVSWYQQTPGQGLQFLFEYFSETQRNKGNFPGRFSGRQFSNSRSEMNVSTLELGDSALYLCASSNGQGMNTEAFFGQGTRLTVV.

This sequence joins TRBV9 and TRBJ1-1; 11 bases map to TRBD1. Germline V lookup: CDR1 SGDLS, CDR2 YYNGEE. This CDR3 has 15 residues. The J segment lost 8 bases and the V segment lost 0 bases, leaving 6 bases of the junction unmatched. The CDR3 region has the DNA TGTGCCAGCAGCGTAGCTCAGGACAGGGGGCACGAAGCTTTCTTT. Translation: CASSVAQDRGHEAFF.

The chain recombines TRBV19 with TRBJ1-5; tentatively, D is TRBD1 (6 bases). The CDR3 contains 13 residues. Looked up from germline, CDR1 is LNHDA and CDR2 is SQIVND (reference sequence). Trimming took off 5 bases at V and 6 bases at J, with 11 bases between the two ends. The CDR3, as DNA: TGTGCCAGTAGTTCACAGGGCGGTCAGCCCCAGCATTTT. Translated: CASSSQGGQPQHF. Based on the CDR3 plus reference TRBV19 and TRBJ1-5, the full variable domain is DGGITQSPKYLFRKEGQNVTLSCEQNLNHDAMYWYRQDPGQGLRLIYYSQIVNDFQKGDIAEGYSVSREKKESFPLTVTSAQKNPTAFYLCASSSQGGQPQHFGDGTRLSIL.

The chain carries TRBV7-2 and TRBJ2-1; the D call may be TRBD1 or TRBD2 (5 bases each). Germline values: CDR1 SGHTA, CDR2 FQGNSA. CDR3 length: 14 amino acids. Trimming took 5 bases from V and 6 from J, leaving 14 bases between them. The CDR3 spells CASSPAGTFNEQFF. DNA for the CDR3: TGTGCCAGCAGCCCCGCCGGGACCTTCAATGAGCAGTTCTTC.

This clone was counted once. CDR3 DNA sequence: TGTGCCACCCTACCGACAGGGCTCAACTATGGCTACACCTTC. This translates into CATLPTGLNYGYTF. V and J are TRBV19 and TRBJ1-2, with 7 nucleotides matching TRBD1. V lost 10 bases, J lost 2 bases, and 10 bases stayed unmatched. Looked up from germline, CDR1 is LNHDA and CDR2 is SQIVND (reference sequence). This CDR3 has 14 amino acids.